A selection of T cell receptor beta chains follows, all from one sample in a study of shared clonotypes between healthy human individuals. TCRdb's copy holds only in-frame clones and misses some; the assay was immunoSEQ multiplex PCR. The table shows a few million clones, with 90% to 95% occurring only once. Sequenced: naive CD4+ T cells sorted from blood. These receptors came from a man between 18 and 29 years old in good health. CDR3s include the opening cysteine and the closing phenylalanine or tryptophan. Some rows mark clone size as missing; the rest say once, few, many or name a class of expanded clone.

v_call	clone_size	j_call	cdr3_aa
TRBV10-3	.	TRBJ1-5	CAISQGDDNQPQHF
TRBV2	.	TRBJ2-1	CASSTSVLYNEQFF
TRBV28	.	TRBJ2-7	CASSLKGGWNF
TRBV6-1	.	TRBJ2-5	CAGSDTITETQYF
TRBV6-5	.	TRBJ1-6	CASSYSRDRGSPLHF
TRBV10-3	.	TRBJ2-5	CAINRDWSETQYF
TRBV6-6	.	TRBJ1-1	CASSFLDGNTEAFF
TRBV11-2	.	TRBJ2-1	CASSLAGGSSYNEQFF
TRBV2	few	TRBJ1-5	CASNGQPQHF
TRBV5-1	once	TRBJ1-4	CASSLAGAPNEKLFF
TRBV28	.	TRBJ1-5	CASSLVQGAGQPQHF
TRBV5-1	.	TRBJ1-2	CASSRDSLGNGYTF
TRBV2	.	TRBJ2-5	CASREGGTQYF
TRBV6-5	.	TRBJ1-2	CASSDGTTGGYTF
TRBV30	.	TRBJ1-2	CAWSDSGTGYGYTF
TRBV29-1	once	TRBJ2-2	CSATGTGELFF